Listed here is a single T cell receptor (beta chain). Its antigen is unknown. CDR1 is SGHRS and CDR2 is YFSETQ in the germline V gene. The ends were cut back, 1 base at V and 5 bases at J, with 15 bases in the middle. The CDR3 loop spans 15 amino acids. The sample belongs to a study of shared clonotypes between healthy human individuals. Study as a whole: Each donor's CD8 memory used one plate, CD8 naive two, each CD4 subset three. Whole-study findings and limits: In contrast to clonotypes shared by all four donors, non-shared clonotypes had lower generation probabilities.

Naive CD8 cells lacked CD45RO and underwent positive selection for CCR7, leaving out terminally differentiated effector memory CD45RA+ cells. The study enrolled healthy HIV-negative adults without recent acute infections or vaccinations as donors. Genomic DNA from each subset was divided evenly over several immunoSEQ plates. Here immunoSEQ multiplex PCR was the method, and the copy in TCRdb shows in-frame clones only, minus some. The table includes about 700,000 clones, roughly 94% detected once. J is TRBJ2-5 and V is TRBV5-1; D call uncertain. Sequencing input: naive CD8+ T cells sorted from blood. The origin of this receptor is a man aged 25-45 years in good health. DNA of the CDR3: TGCGCCAGCAGCTTGAGTGGGTATGGGCCGGAGACCCAGTACTTC. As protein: CASSLSGYGPETQYF.